This T cell receptor beta chain emerged from a study of response to subunit inactivated influenza vaccine. Study-wide points: The authors offered the suggestion that each seasonal influenza vaccination recruits few new T cells.

Trimming removed 4 bases from V and 2 bases from J, with 15 bases in between. Germline CDR1 SGHAT, CDR2 FQNNGV. The length of the CDR3 is 15 residues. As for this clonotype: Its antigen is unknown.

MiXCR, run by TCRdb on the RT-PCR reads, gives a single entry per CDR3 protein. This table holds about 190,000 distinct CDR3 sequences, approximately 15% found once. The sequence was collected from a man aged 50-59 years who received an inactivated influenza vaccine. The V call is TRBV11-2, the J call TRBJ2-7; D assignment may be TRBD1 or TRBD2 (6 bases each). The material was CD8+ T cells sorted from PBMCs, obtained 5 to 6 days after vaccination. CDR3 loop: CASSSSRGPPYEQYF. CDR3 nucleotides: TGTGCCAGCAGCTCGTCTCGGGGGCCCCCCTACGAGCAGTACTTC.